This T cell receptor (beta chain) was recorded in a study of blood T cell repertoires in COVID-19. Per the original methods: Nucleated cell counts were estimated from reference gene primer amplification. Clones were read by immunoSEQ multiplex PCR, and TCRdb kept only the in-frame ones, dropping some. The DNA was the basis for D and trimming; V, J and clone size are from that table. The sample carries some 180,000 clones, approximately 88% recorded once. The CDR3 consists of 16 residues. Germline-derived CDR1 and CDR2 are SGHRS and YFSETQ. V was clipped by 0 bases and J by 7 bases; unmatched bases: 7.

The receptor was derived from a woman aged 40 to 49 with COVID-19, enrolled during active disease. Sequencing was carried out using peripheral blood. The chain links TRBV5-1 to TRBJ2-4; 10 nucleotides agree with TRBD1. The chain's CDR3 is CASSLEGTGAGNIQYF. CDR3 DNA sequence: TGCGCCAGCAGCTTGGAAGGGACAGGGGCTGGTAACATTCAGTACTTC.